The rows below give T cell receptor beta chains drawn from one sample of a study of blood T cell repertoires in COVID-19. Here immunoSEQ multiplex PCR was the method, and the copy in TCRdb shows in-frame clones only, minus some. The sample has roughly 77,000 clones, about 80% seen once; the top ten hold under 5%. The sequenced material came from peripheral blood. Every receptor here comes from a woman between 65 and 79 years old with acute or convalescent COVID-19. Each CDR3 is given with its conserved first and last residue. A D gene is named only where the DNA matches it firmly. Some rows mark clone size as missing; the rest say once, few, many or name a class of expanded clone.

TRBV11-2	NA	TRBD2	15	TRBJ2-3	TGTGCCAGCAGCTCCCAAGGGACTAGCCCGGATACGCAGTATTTT	CASSSQGTSPDTQYF
TRBV5-4	once	NA	13	TRBJ2-2	TGTGCCAGCAGCATAGTCCCTAACGGGGAGCTGTTTTTT	CASSIVPNGELFF
TRBV12-3/TRBV12-4	once	NA	13	TRBJ2-1	TGTGCCAGCAGTCCCCCCGAAAGCGCGGAGCAGTTCTTC	CASSPPESAEQFF
TRBV5-1	NA	TRBD1	15	TRBJ1-1	TGCGCCAGCAGCTCCTCCGGGACAGGGGGCACTGAAGCTTTCTTT	CASSSSGTGGTEAFF
TRBV5-6	NA	TRBD2	15	TRBJ2-5	TGTGCCAGCAGTTACCGCGGGGGGCGTCGGGAGACCCAGTACTTC	CASSYRGGRRETQYF
TRBV11-3	NA	NA	11	TRBJ2-3	TGTGCCAGCAGCTTAGCCGGTACGCAGTATTTT	CASSLAGTQYF
TRBV4-2	NA	NA	15	TRBJ1-2	TGTGCCAGCAGCCCCTCATCCGGGACAAACTATGGCTACACCTTC	CASSPSSGTNYGYTF
TRBV7-9	NA	TRBD1	15	TRBJ2-7	TGTGCCAGCGGGGGAGGCGGGACAGGGTCCTACGAGCAGTACTTC	CASGGGGTGSYEQYF
TRBV3-1/TRBV3-2	once	TRBD2	20	TRBJ2-1	TGTGCCAGCAGCCAAGATCCCCGGATTGGCGGGGGGGCCTCCTACAATGAGCAGTTCTTC	CASSQDPRIGGGASYNEQFF
TRBV18	NA	NA	13	TRBJ1-2	TGTGCCAGCTCACCGGAGGACAACTATGGCTACACCTTC	CASSPEDNYGYTF
TRBV6-2/TRBV6-3	NA	TRBD1	15	TRBJ1-5	TGTGCCAGCAGTTACTGGGACAGTAGCAATCAGCCCCAGCATTTT	CASSYWDSSNQPQHF
TRBV6-2/TRBV6-3	once	TRBD2	18	TRBJ2-3	TGTGCCAGCAGTCTGTTGCTCATCGGGACTAGCGGGACAGATACGCAGTATTTT	CASSLLLIGTSGTDTQYF
TRBV7-2	NA	NA	15	TRBJ2-3	TGTGCCAGCAGTCAATTCGGGGTTAGCACAGATACGCAGTATTTT	CASSQFGVSTDTQYF
TRBV6-2/TRBV6-3	NA	NA	17	TRBJ2-7	TGTGCCAGCAGTCAATCTTGGGGCGAGAAACCATTCTACGAGCAGTACTTC	CASSQSWGEKPFYEQYF
TRBV9	NA	NA	16	TRBJ2-1	TGTGCCAGCAGCGTAGAAGCGCGGCCGGACTACAATGAGCAGTTCTTC	CASSVEARPDYNEQFF
TRBV27	NA	NA	13	TRBJ1-2	TGTGCCAGCAGTGCAACATACCCCTATGGCTACACCTTC	CASSATYPYGYTF
TRBV13	few	NA	16	TRBJ1-6	TGTGCCAGCAGCTTAACAGGGAGCTCCTATAATTCACCCCTCCACTTT	CASSLTGSSYNSPLHF
TRBV6-5	NA	TRBD1	16	TRBJ1-2	TGTGCCAGCAGTTACTACCAGGGACAGGGCAACTATGGCTACACCTTC	CASSYYQGQGNYGYTF
TRBV4-3	once	NA	17	TRBJ1-4	TGCGCCAGCAGCCATGGAACGGGGGTAGGAACTAATGAAAAACTGTTTTTT	CASSHGTGVGTNEKLFF
TRBV4-2	NA	TRBD1	16	TRBJ1-3	TGTGCCAGCAGCCCCAGATACCGGGACAGGGGAAACACCATATATTTT	CASSPRYRDRGNTIYF
TRBV7-3	NA	NA	13	TRBJ2-7	TGTGCCAGCAGCTCAGGACTGTCCTACGAGCAGTACTTC	CASSSGLSYEQYF
TRBV7-6	NA	TRBD2	15	TRBJ2-1	TGTGCCAGCAGCTTAGAATGGAGCGGGGAGTATGAGCAGTTCTTC	CASSLEWSGEYEQFF
TRBV12-5	NA	TRBD1	14	TRBJ2-7	TGTGCTAGTGGTTTGAAAGGGACAGGGAGTGAGCAGTACTTC	CASGLKGTGSEQYF
TRBV9	NA	NA	14	TRBJ2-3	TGTGCCAGCAGCGGTACTAGCAGCACAGATACGCAGTATTTT	CASSGTSSTDTQYF
TRBV11-2	NA	TRBD2	15	TRBJ2-7	TGTGCCAGCAGCTTAGATATAGCGGGGGGGCGCGAGCAGTACTTC	CASSLDIAGGREQYF
TRBV4-1	NA	TRBD1	14	TRBJ1-4	TGCGCCAGCAGCCCGGGGACAGAAAATGAAAAACTGTTTTTT	CASSPGTENEKLFF
TRBV5-6	NA	NA	15	TRBJ1-4	TGTGCCAGCAGCTTGGGGCCCCCAGGTAATGAAAAACTGTTTTTT	CASSLGPPGNEKLFF
TRBV7-9	NA	TRBD1	13	TRBJ1-2	TGTGCCAGCAGCTTTATCCAGGGGGTTGGCTACACCTTC	CASSFIQGVGYTF
TRBV5-4	NA	TRBD1	15	TRBJ2-3	TGTGCCAGCAGCCCCGGACAGGGAAGAAGAGATACGCAGTATTTT	CASSPGQGRRDTQYF
TRBV14	NA	TRBD2	16	TRBJ2-3	TGTGCCAGCAGCCCAGGATGGACTAGATACACAGATACGCAGTATTTT	CASSPGWTRYTDTQYF
TRBV6-2/TRBV6-3	NA	NA	14	TRBJ2-3	TGTGCCAGCAGTTGGGGGGGGGCAACAGATACGCAGTATTTT	CASSWGGATDTQYF
TRBV21-1	once	NA	16	TRBJ1-2	TGTGCCAGCAGCCCCCGGGAACCACCGGGAGGATATGGCTACACCTTC	CASSPREPPGGYGYTF
TRBV29-1	NA	NA	14	TRBJ2-5	TGCAGCGTATTGCCGTCCAGGGGCAGAGAGACCCAGTACTTC	CSVLPSRGRETQYF
TRBV5-5	NA	TRBD1	18	TRBJ1-6	TGTGCCAGCAGTACACGGAGTACAGGGGGGAGAAGTAATTCACCCCTCCACTTT	CASSTRSTGGRSNSPLHF
TRBV5-4	few	TRBD1	17	TRBJ2-1	TGTGCCAGCTACTGGAACAGGGGGCAGGTCTCCTACAATGAGCAGTTCTTC	CASYWNRGQVSYNEQFF
TRBV9	NA	TRBD1	15	TRBJ1-3	TGTGCCAGCAGCGTAGACGGGACAGGGGTGGACACCATATATTTT	CASSVDGTGVDTIYF
TRBV3-1/TRBV3-2	NA	NA	12	TRBJ1-4	TGTGCCAGCAGGCAACAGGATGAAAAACTGTTTTTT	CASRQQDEKLFF
TRBV6-2/TRBV6-3	NA	NA	14	TRBJ1-4	TGTGCCAGCAGTTACTTTCGACAGACCGAAAAACTGTTTTTT	CASSYFRQTEKLFF
TRBV7-9	NA	NA	14	TRBJ2-5	TGTGCCAGCAGCTTCCCAGGGCCGCAAGAGACCCAGTACTTC	CASSFPGPQETQYF
TRBV6-5	NA	NA	14	TRBJ2-5	TGTGCCACCAGAGAGCAGGATAGAGAAGAGACCCAGTACTTC	CATREQDREETQYF
TRBV19	NA	NA	16	TRBJ1-2	TGTGCCAGTAGTATCCCCTCCGGACAACAAATATATGGCTACACCTTC	CASSIPSGQQIYGYTF
TRBV5-1	NA	TRBD1	16	TRBJ1-6	TGCGCCAGCAGCGTGGGACAGGGATTTGATAATTCACCCCTCCACTTT	CASSVGQGFDNSPLHF
TRBV11-1	once	TRBD2	13	TRBJ2-5	TGTGCCAGCAGCTTAGGGGCCGACAGCGGGAAATACTTC	CASSLGADSGKYF
TRBV19	NA	TRBD1	18	TRBJ1-1	TGTGCCAGTAGCCCCGGAACCGGACAGGGGGCATTTACCACTGAAGCTTTCTTT	CASSPGTGQGAFTTEAFF
TRBV19	many	TRBD1	15	TRBJ1-5	TGTGCCAGTAGCACTGGGACAGGGCTCAATCAGCCCCAGCATTTT	CASSTGTGLNQPQHF
TRBV2	NA	NA	13	TRBJ2-7	TGTGCCGCCACCTCGACAGACTCCTACGAGCAGTACTTC	CAATSTDSYEQYF
TRBV5-1	NA	NA	14	TRBJ1-5	TGCGCCAGCAGCTTGGGAGGCAGGGATCAGCCCCAGCATTTT	CASSLGGRDQPQHF
TRBV2	NA	TRBD1	14	TRBJ1-5	TGTGCCAGCAGTCTACAGGGGAGAGCACGGCCCCAGCATTTT	CASSLQGRARPQHF
TRBV7-2	once	TRBD1	14	TRBJ1-1	TGTGCCAGCAGCTTAGAGGGGGCTACGGCTGAAGCTTTCTTT	CASSLEGATAEAFF
TRBV18	NA	TRBD1	14	TRBJ1-1	TGTGCCAGCTCACCTCAGGGGGCGCGCACTGAAGCTTTCTTT	CASSPQGARTEAFF
TRBV2	NA	NA	17	TRBJ2-4	TGTGCCAGCAGTGAAGCGTGGGGGGGGGCGCTACCAAACATTCAGTACTTC	CASSEAWGGALPNIQYF
TRBV6-5	NA	TRBD2	16	TRBJ2-5	TGTGCCAGCAGTTTCACGACTAGCGGGGGACAAGAGACCCAGTACTTC	CASSFTTSGGQETQYF
TRBV28	NA	TRBD1	17	TRBJ1-2	TGTGCCAGCAGTTCGGGACAGGTATGGGGTTCGGACTATGGCTACACCTTC	CASSSGQVWGSDYGYTF